These 14 T cell receptor beta chains share one sample of origin, sequenced in a study of T-cell reconstitution after alpha-beta-depleted transplantation in children. Using unique molecular identifiers, the investigators prepared the TCRbeta library. TCRdb ran MiXCR on the PCR reads and lists one entry per CDR3 protein. The sample shows around 410,000 distinct CDR3 sequences, approximately 11% of them seen only once. The starting material was PBMCs from the stem cell graft donor, obtained from the stem cell graft. Receptor source: a human donor who donated a stem cell graft to a child with acute myeloid leukemia.

This clonotype was detected a few times. The rearrangement joins TRBV3-1 to TRBJ2-3; tentative D call: TRBD1 (5 bases). V lost 0 bases, J lost 6 bases, and 10 bases lay in between. Germline V CDR1 and CDR2: LGHDT, YNNKEL (reference sequence). The CDR3 extends over 14 amino acids. CDR3 region: CASSQEGVVDTQYF. The CDR3 coding sequence is TGTGCCAGCAGCCAAGAAGGGGTAGTTGATACGCAGTATTTT.

The CDR3 nucleotides read TGCGCCAGCAGCTCCGGTGAGCGGTCAGAGCAGTTCTTC. Translated, it gives CASSSGERSEQFF. The chain couples TRBV5-1 to TRBJ2-1, with a weak D call TRBD2 (5 bases). The V end was cut by 3 bases, the J end by 10 bases, with 14 bases between. The V gene's germline CDR1 is SGHRS and CDR2 YFSETQ. The CDR3 has 13 residues. Filled out from reference TRBV5-1 and TRBJ2-1, the complete variable domain reads KAGVTQTPRYLIKTRGQQVTLSCSPISGHRSVSWYQQTPGQGLQFLFEYFSETQRNKGNFPGRFSGRQFSNSRSEMNVSTLELGDSALYLCASSSGERSEQFFGPGTRLTVL.

J is TRBJ2-1 and V is TRBV5-1; D tentatively fits TRBD1 or TRBD2 (6 bases each). This CDR3 contains 14 residues. With 4 bases removed from V and 10 bases from J, the gap between germline ends came to 18 bases. CDR1 and CDR2 from the germline V gene are SGHRS and YFSETQ. CDR3 sequence (DNA): TGCGCCAGCAGCCGTACGGCGGGACAAACAGAGCAGTTCTTC. Translating gives CASSRTAGQTEQFF.

At least ten counts were recorded for this clonotype. V gene TRBV7-2 combines with J gene TRBJ1-4; possible D gene TRBD1, 6 bases. There are 16 residues in the CDR3. Germline CDR1 and CDR2: SGHTA and FQGNSA. The germline V and J ends were trimmed by 5 bases and 8 bases, with 21 bases remaining between them. The CDR3 here is CASSLDRIRRSEKLFF. In nucleotides, the CDR3 is TGTGCCAGCAGCCTTGACAGGATCCGAAGGTCCGAAAAACTGTTTTTT.

This clonotype showed up just a few times. The J gene is TRBJ2-2, the V gene TRBV29-1; no firm D call. The V end lost 6 bases, the J end lost 1 base, and 6 bases lay between the germline ends. Per the germline V gene, CDR1 is SQVTM and CDR2 is ANQGSEA. The CDR3 has 12 residues. CDR3: CSVNVNTGELFF. The CDR3 DNA follows: TGCAGCGTAAACGTGAACACCGGGGAGCTGTTTTTT.

This clonotype was detected ten times or more. The chain has TRBV15 and TRBJ2-2, with D tentatively TRBD1 or TRBD2 (5 bases each). Trimming took off 6 bases at V and 0 bases at J, with 8 bases between the two ends. This CDR3 has 14 residues. Germline V CDR1 and CDR2: LNHNV, YYDKDF (reference sequence). The CDR3 bases are TGTGCCACCAGTGAGGGACCGAACACCGGGGAGCTGTTTTTT. Its protein product is CATSEGPNTGELFF.

This clonotype was observed a few times. The chain has TRBV3-1 and TRBJ2-5; 11 bases fit TRBD2. Germline trimming cut 1 base from V and 4 bases from J; bases unmatched to any gene: 2. The CDR3 contains 15 residues. Germline values: CDR1 LGHDT, CDR2 YNNKEL (reference sequence). The CDR3 protein is CASSQGLAGRETQYF. CDR3 DNA sequence: TGTGCCAGCAGCCAAGGACTAGCGGGGCGAGAGACCCAGTACTTC.

In this sample, this clonotype turned up a few times. J is TRBJ2-6 and V is TRBV9; perhaps TRBD1 as D (5 bases). The CDR3 runs 16 residues. Trimming cost V 3 bases and J 0 bases, with 10 bases left between them. In germline, CDR1 is SGDLS, CDR2 YYNGEE. The CDR3 loop reads CASSAGQVSGANVLTF. The CDR3 DNA follows: TGTGCCAGCAGCGCCGGACAAGTCTCTGGGGCCAACGTCCTGACTTTC.

In its sample, this clonotype was seen many times. The rearrangement uses TRBV5-1 and TRBJ1-6; possibly TRBD1 for D (6 bases). Germline assignment: CDR1 SGHRS and CDR2 YFSETQ. The V end lost 4 bases, the J end lost 0 bases, and 11 bases lay between the germline ends. CDR3 length: 16 residues. The CDR3 protein is CASSDDRSSYNSPLHF. For the CDR3, the DNA is TGCGCCAGCAGCGACGACAGGAGCTCCTATAATTCACCCCTCCACTTT.

This clonotype was detected many times. The V call is TRBV29-1, the J call TRBJ1-1; tentatively, D is TRBD1 (5 bases). Germline CDR1 and CDR2: SQVTM and ANQGSEA. This CDR3 contains 13 residues. V lost 7 bases and J lost 4, with 16 bases in between. The CDR3 DNA follows: TGCAGCGCCAATCAGGGTCTCGGCACTGAAGCTTTCTTT. It specifies CSANQGLGTEAFF.

This clonotype was seen ten or more times. The chain combines TRBV27 with TRBJ1-1; 7 positions agree with TRBD1. Germline-derived CDR1 and CDR2 are MNHEY and SMNVEV (reference sequence). After removal of 4 bases from V and 3 bases from J, the junction contained 5 bases not matched to a gene. This CDR3 region has 14 residues. The CDR3 here is CASSSWTGDTEAFF. DNA of the CDR3: TGTGCCAGCAGTTCCTGGACAGGCGACACTGAAGCTTTCTTT.

V gene TRBV7-9 combines with J gene TRBJ2-5, with D hard to call. V lost 5 bases to trimming and J lost 0 bases, with 16 bases between them. The CDR3 sequence is 16 residues long. CDR1 SEHNR and CDR2 FQNEAQ come from the germline V gene (reference sequence). The CDR3 here is CASSPEVNLYQETQYF. Here the CDR3 DNA reads TGTGCCAGCAGCCCCGAGGTAAACCTGTACCAAGAGACCCAGTACTTC.

The chain couples TRBV5-1 to TRBJ1-4; TRBD1 is a possible D gene (6 bases). V was cut by 4 bases and J by 11 bases, with 12 bases left in between. This CDR3 spans 12 amino acids. The germline V gene has CDR1 SGHRS and CDR2 YFSETQ. The CDR3 sequence is CASSPEGGKLFF. Here the CDR3 DNA reads TGCGCCAGCAGCCCTGAAGGGGGTAAACTGTTTTTT.

This clonotype was seen a few times. This rearrangement joins TRBV7-2 to TRBJ2-5, with 7 bases fitting TRBD1. Germline V gene sequence: CDR1 SGHTA, CDR2 FQGNSA. This CDR3 comprises 16 residues. J was trimmed by 5 bases and V by 3 bases; bases with no gene match: 12. In DNA form, the CDR3 reads TGTGCCAGCAGCTTCGGACAGGCCCGCCTGGGGGAGACCCAGTACTTC. Translation gives CASSFGQARLGETQYF.